This record concerns one TCR beta chain sequence. What this receptor recognizes is not known. There are no base qualities to consult, and no much larger clone falls within one base. The CDR3 regions of human TCRbeta chains were analyzed by immunosequencing. The original methods were these. TCRs in the repertoires were compared against a reference library of SARS-CoV-2-specific TCRs that had been generated with the MIRA antigen-specificity platform. Breadth was defined as the fraction of unique TCRs that were SARS-CoV-2-associated. Depth was defined as the fraction of total T cells that were SARS-CoV-2-associated. Using the MIRA data, each spike-specific TCR was mapped to the spike region that the TCR reacts to and placed in a CD4 or CD8 class. Log10-transformed breadth and depth values were compared by one-way ANOVA with Sidak's multiple comparisons tests. This immuneACCESS table, as held by TCRdb, lists in-frame sequences with V and J called but not all clones. Of the missing ones, under half trace to an unresolved V gene in checked studies; the others have no known cause. V, J and clone size are taken as reported in that table, and D and trimming were inferred from the DNA itself. Present in this sample are fewer than 130,000 clones, roughly four fifths of which were seen just once. The ten top clones hold 4.6% of the sample.

This entry comes from a study of T cell responses to AZD1222 COVID-19 vaccine (dated by TCRdb to the early 2020s). The study in broad terms: Because spike-specific TCR depth and breadth did not differ between the two schedules, AZD1222 recipients who got a second dose at roughly 4 weeks were pooled with those who got a second dose at roughly 12 weeks. TCR sequencing covered fewer than 250 trial participants: some 210 given two doses of AZD1222 and approximately 25 given two doses of MenACWY control vaccine. Trial participants were enrolled by age into subgroups of 18-55, 56-69 and 70-plus years, and around 140, 26 and 57 TCR-sequenced participants, respectively, were included in these subgroups.

The sample's time point label, decoded: baseline before first vaccination. Vaccinee samples were obtained from the UK trials COV001 and COV002, which included a single-blind randomized controlled phase 2/3 trial of AZD1222 (ChAdOx1 nCoV-19) in healthy adults. For TCRbeta chain sequencing, PBMC samples from trial participants were taken at day 0 and at day 28 after the second dose. CDR1 is given as KGHDR and CDR2 as SFDVKD, both from the germline V gene. The CDR3 sequence holds 13 residues, the cysteine and phenylalanine included. Only CDR3 DNA is held: 39 bases, read in frame from base 1. Cut back by 7 bases and 4 bases, the V and J ends lie 12 bases apart. Beyond this particular receptor, the publication reports: Only five or six AZD1222 recipients were SARS-CoV-2 seropositive at baseline, limiting conclusions about previously exposed vaccinees. Vaccine-associated CD4 TCRs spanned the whole spike protein, with dominant responses in regions 160-218 and 743-854. Most participants were white British and females outnumbered males, and the authors suggested that clonal diversity may have been underestimated. The 56-69-year group was small, and its depth increase did not reach significance, likely because of low power. After two AZD1222 doses, spike-specific TCR breadth and depth were significantly higher than at day 0 and than in MenACWY recipients. Epitopes outside the regions mutated in the B.1.351 and B.1.1.7 variants were reportedly recognized by nearly half of the unique spike-specific TCRs. Because no day 14 peak-response samples were available, repertoires were characterized only after the peak T cell response.

The source material was peripheral blood, sampled on day 0 of AZD1222 vaccination. The rearranged segments are TRBV24-1 and TRBJ1-2; TRBD1 is a possible D gene, resting on 5 matching bases. The clonotype comes from an adult in good health. The sequence in DNA is TGTGCCACCAGCGAACGGGGGACCTATGGCTACACCTTC. Its product reads: CATSERGTYGYTF.